Each of the 7 T cell receptor beta chains below was sequenced from the same sample in a study of T cell changes during pregnancy in multiple sclerosis. Libraries were prepared by immunoSEQ multiplex PCR; TCRdb keeps only in-frame clonotypes and omits some of them. The table records about 67,000 clones, more than 85% of them present only once. The sample consisted of peripheral blood, taken in the second trimester of pregnancy. All receptors derive from a female donor with multiple sclerosis, enrolled in a pregnancy study.

This clone was recorded only once. The chain recombines TRBV2 with TRBJ2-7, with 7 bases matching TRBD2. Germline lookup yields CDR1 SNHLY and CDR2 FYNNEI. This CDR3 has 14 residues. With 2 bases clipped from V and 3 bases from J, the junction kept 4 bases outside the gene matches. CDR3 residues: CASSESLADYEQYF. The CDR3 coding sequence is TGTGCCAGCAGTGAATCCCTAGCGGACTACGAGCAGTACTTC.

This rearrangement joins TRBV7-8 to TRBJ1-1; no clear D. The germline V gene has CDR1 SGHVS and CDR2 FQNEAQ. This CDR3 spans 13 amino acids. V lost 5 bases to trimming and J lost 7 bases, with 14 bases between them. CDR3 nucleotide sequence: TGTGCCAGCAGCCTCGAGCCGGGGAGTGAAGCTTTCTTT. Amino acids: CASSLEPGSEAFF.

J is TRBJ2-7 and V is TRBV30; D gene ambiguous. In germline, CDR1 is GTSNPN, CDR2 SVGIG (reference sequence). The CDR3 totals 14 residues. The V end lost 4 bases, the J end lost 7 bases, and 20 bases lay between the germline ends. CDR3 nucleotides: TGTGCCTGGACACCCCCCACGATCGAACGGGAGCAGTACTTC. Encoded protein: CAWTPPTIEREQYF.

The chain has TRBV7-8 and TRBJ2-7, with TRBD2 identical over 11 bases. V was pared by 2 bases and J by 2 bases, with 14 bases of the junction left unmatched. The CDR3 consists of 19 residues. CDR1 and CDR2 (germline): SGHVS, FQNEAQ. CDR3 sequence: CASSLWATGLAGRPYEQYF. CDR3 nucleotide sequence: TGTGCCAGCAGCTTATGGGCCACAGGACTAGCGGGCCGGCCCTACGAGCAGTACTTC.

V and J are TRBV19 and TRBJ2-3; 7 bases match TRBD1. From germline, CDR1 is LNHDA and CDR2 SQIVND (reference sequence). The CDR3 sequence is 15 residues long. The V and J ends lost 7 bases and 2 bases, in that order; junction bases with no gene match: 9. CDR3: CASKATGVNTDTQYF. CDR3 in DNA: TGTGCCAGTAAGGCTACAGGGGTTAACACAGATACGCAGTATTTT.

This clone was recorded only once. The V call is TRBV11-2, the J call TRBJ2-7; D remains ambiguous. The CDR3 runs to 11 residues. Germline V gene sequence: CDR1 SGHAT, CDR2 FQNNGV. Trimming took 4 bases from V and 2 from J, leaving 3 bases between them. The CDR3 loop is CASSSTYEQYF. In DNA, the CDR3 is TGTGCCAGCAGCTCAACCTACGAGCAGTACTTC.

The chain has TRBV7-6 and TRBJ2-7; 7 bases agree with TRBD2. V was pared by 2 bases and J by 3 bases, with 4 bases of the junction left unmatched. CDR3 size: 14 residues. From germline, CDR1 is SGHVS and CDR2 FNYEAQ. For the CDR3, the DNA is TGTGCCAGCAGCTTACTAGCGGAGGGCTACGAGCAGTACTTC. It is translated as CASSLLAEGYEQYF. The variable domain in full, with the rest retrieved from reference TRBV7-6 and TRBJ2-7, is GAGVSQSPRYKVTKRGQDVALRCDPISGHVSLYWYRQALGQGPEFLTYFNYEAQQDKSGLPNDRFSAERPEGSISTLTIQRTEQRDSAMYRCASSLLAEGYEQYFGPGTRLTVT.